This TCR beta chain appears in the sequencing data of a study of tumor-infiltrating lymphocytes in primary liver carcinoma. The CDR3 is 15 residues long. Between the trimmed V and J ends, which lost 3 bases and 6 bases, there was a span of 18 bases. Germline V gene lookup returns CDR1 SEHNR and CDR2 FQNEAQ (reference sequence). Starting material of 450 to 500 ng total RNA yielded TCR beta cDNA via a constant-region primer. Three nested multiplex PCR rounds of slightly modified ARM-PCR generated TCR beta libraries. PCR rounds one and two used TRBV1-TRBV30 forward primers with a C-beta reverse primer for around 9 cycles each. TCRdb used MiXCR to reprocess the multiplex PCR reads, holding one entry per CDR3 protein. Of about 20,000 distinct CDR3 sequences listed, roughly 72% were seen once; the top ten hold roughly 43%. A note on this clonotype: A read error is likely, as this CDR3 ends without the conserved phenylalanine or tryptophan.

Unsorted bulk tissue of about 18-34 mg yielded co-extracted RNA and DNA. The receptor's source is a man between 35 and 55 years old with primary liver carcinoma and hepatitis B virus infection. Sequencing was performed on liver tumor tissue from sampling region 1. Sample subset: tumor region T1, superior pole. The chain couples TRBV7-9 to TRBJ2-7, with D tentatively TRBD1 (5 bases). The chain's CDR3 is CASSFQCNSRGEQYS. The CDR3 coding sequence is TGTGCCAGCAGCTTTCAATGCAACAGTAGGGGCGAGCAGTACTCC.